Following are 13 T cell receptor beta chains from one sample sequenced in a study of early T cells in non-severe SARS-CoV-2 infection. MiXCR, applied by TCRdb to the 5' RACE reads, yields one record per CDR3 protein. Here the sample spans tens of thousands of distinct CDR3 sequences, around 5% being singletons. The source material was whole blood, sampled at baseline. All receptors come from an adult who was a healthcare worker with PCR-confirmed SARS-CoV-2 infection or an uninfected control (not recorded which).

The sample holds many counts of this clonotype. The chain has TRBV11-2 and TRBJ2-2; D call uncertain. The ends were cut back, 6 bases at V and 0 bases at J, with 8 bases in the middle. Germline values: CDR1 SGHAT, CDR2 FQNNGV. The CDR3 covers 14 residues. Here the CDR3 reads CASRRSPNTGELFF. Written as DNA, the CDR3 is TGTGCCAGCAGGAGGTCCCCGAACACCGGGGAGCTGTTTTTT.

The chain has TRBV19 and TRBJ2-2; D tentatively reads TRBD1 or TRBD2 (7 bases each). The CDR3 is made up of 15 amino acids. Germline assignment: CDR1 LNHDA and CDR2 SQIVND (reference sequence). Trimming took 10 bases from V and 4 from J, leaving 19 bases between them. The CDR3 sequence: CATEGRGRVTGELFF. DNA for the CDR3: TGTGCCACCGAAGGGAGGGGGCGAGTCACCGGGGAGCTGTTTTTT.

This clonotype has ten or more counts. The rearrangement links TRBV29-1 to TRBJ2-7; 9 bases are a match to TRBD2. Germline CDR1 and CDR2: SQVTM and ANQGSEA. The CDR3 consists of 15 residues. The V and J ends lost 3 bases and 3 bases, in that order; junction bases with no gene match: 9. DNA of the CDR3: TGCAGCGTTGATAGGCGGGGGGGGAGTATCTACGAGCAGTACTTC. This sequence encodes CSVDRRGGSIYEQYF.

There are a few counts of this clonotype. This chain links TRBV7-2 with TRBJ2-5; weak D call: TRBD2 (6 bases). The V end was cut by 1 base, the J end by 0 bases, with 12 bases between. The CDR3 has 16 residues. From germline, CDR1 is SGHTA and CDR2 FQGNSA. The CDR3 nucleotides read TGTGCCAGCAGCTTAGGTATAAGCGGGTACCAAGAGACCCAGTACTTC. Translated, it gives CASSLGISGYQETQYF.

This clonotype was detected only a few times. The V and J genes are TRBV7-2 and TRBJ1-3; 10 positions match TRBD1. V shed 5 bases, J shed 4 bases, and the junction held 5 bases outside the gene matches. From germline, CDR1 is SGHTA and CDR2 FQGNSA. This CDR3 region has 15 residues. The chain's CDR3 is CASSPDRGRGNTIYF. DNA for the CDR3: TGTGCCAGCAGCCCTGACAGGGGGCGCGGAAACACCATATATTTT.

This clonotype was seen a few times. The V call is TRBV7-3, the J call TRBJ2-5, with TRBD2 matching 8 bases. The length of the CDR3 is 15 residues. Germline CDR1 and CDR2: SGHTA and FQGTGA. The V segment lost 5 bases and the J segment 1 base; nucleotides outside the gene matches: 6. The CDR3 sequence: CASSPLGGAQETQYF. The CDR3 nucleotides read TGTGCCAGCAGCCCCCTCGGGGGGGCCCAAGAGACCCAGTACTTC.

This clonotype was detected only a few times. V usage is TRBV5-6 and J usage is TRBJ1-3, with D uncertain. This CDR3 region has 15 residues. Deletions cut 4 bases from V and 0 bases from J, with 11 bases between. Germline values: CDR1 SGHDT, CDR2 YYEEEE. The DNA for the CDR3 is TGTGCCAGCAGCCCAGAACAAACCTCTGGAAACACCATATATTTT. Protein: CASSPEQTSGNTIYF.

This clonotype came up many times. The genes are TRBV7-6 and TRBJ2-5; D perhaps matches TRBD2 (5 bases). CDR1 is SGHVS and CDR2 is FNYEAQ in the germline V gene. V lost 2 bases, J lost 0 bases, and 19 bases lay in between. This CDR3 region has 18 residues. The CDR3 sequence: CASSLWPPREFDQETQYF. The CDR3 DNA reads TGTGCCAGCAGCTTATGGCCTCCGAGGGAGTTCGACCAAGAGACCCAGTACTTC.

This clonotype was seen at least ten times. The CDR3, as DNA: TGCAGTGCTCCGGACCATCGCGGGCCGAGCAAAAACATTCAGTACTTC. Amino acids: CSAPDHRGPSKNIQYF. The chain recombines TRBV20-1 with TRBJ2-4; the D gene is possibly TRBD2 (5 bases). Trimming removed 5 bases at V and 3 bases at J, with 20 bases between. In germline, CDR1 is DFQATT, CDR2 SNEGSKA (reference sequence). The CDR3 has 16 amino acids.

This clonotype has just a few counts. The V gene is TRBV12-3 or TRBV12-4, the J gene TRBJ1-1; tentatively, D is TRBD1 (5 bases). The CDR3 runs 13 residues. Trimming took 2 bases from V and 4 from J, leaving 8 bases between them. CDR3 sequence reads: CASSLNGGTEAFF. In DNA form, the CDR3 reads TGTGCCAGCAGTTTAAACGGGGGCACTGAAGCTTTCTTT.

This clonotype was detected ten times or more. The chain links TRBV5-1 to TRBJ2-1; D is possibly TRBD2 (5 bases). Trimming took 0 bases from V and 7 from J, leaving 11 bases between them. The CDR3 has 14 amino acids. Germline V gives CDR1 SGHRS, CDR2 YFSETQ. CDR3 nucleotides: TGCGCCAGCAGCTTGGAAATGTCGGGGAATGAGCAGTTCTTC. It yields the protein CASSLEMSGNEQFF.

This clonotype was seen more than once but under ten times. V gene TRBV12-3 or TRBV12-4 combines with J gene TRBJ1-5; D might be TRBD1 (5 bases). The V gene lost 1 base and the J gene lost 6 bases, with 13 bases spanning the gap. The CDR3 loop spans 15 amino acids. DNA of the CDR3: TGTGCCAGCAGTTTAGGTGGGGGGGTTTTTCAGCCCCAGCATTTT. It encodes CASSLGGGVFQPQHF.

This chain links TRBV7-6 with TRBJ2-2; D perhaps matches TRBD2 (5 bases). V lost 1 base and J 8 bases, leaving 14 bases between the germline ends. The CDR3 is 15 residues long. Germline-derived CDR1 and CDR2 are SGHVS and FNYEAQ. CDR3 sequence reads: CASSLGASPGGELFF. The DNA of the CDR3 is TGTGCCAGCAGCTTAGGAGCCTCACCGGGGGGGGAGCTGTTTTTT. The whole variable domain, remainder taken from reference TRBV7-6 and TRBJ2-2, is GAGVSQSPRYKVTKRGQDVALRCDPISGHVSLYWYRQALGQGPEFLTYFNYEAQQDKSGLPNDRFSAERPEGSISTLTIQRTEQRDSAMYRCASSLGASPGGELFFGEGSRLTVL.